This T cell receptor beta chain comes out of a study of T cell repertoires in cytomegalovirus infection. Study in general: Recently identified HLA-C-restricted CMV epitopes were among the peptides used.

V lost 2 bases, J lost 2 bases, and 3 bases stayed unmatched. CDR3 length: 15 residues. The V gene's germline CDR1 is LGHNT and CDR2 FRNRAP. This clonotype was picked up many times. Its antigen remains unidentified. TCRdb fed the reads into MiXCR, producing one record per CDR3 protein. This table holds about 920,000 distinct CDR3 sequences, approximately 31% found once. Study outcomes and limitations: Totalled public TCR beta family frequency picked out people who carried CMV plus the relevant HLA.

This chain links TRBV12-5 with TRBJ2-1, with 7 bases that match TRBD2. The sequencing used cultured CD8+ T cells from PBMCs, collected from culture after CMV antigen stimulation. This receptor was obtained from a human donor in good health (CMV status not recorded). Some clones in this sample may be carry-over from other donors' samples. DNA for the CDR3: TGTGCTAGTGGTTTGTATGCGGGGGCCTACAATGAGCAGTTCTTC. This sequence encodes CASGLYAGAYNEQFF. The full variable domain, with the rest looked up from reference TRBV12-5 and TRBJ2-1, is DARVTQTPRHKVTEMGQEVTMRCQPILGHNTVFWYRQTMMQGLELLAYFRNRAPLDDSGMPKDRFSAEMPDATLATLKIQPSEPRDSAVYFCASGLYAGAYNEQFFGPGTRLTVL.